These 18 T cell receptor beta chains were all obtained from the same sample, sequenced in a study of cytomegalovirus exposure and HLA in healthy donors. In the PCR, 60 Vbeta and 13 Jbeta primers were used. Data came from immunoSEQ multiplex PCR; TCRdb stores just in-frame clones and leaves some out. The repertoire has some 90,000 clones, around 80% of them found once; the top ten carry approximately 2.6%. Sequencing was done on a sample of PBMCs. These receptors all come from a man between 25 and 39 years old in good health and CMV-seronegative.

This chain links TRBV11-3 with TRBJ1-1; D unclear. The V gene lost 3 bases and the J gene lost 0 bases, with 8 bases spanning the gap. Germline V CDR1 and CDR2: SGHNT, YENEEA. The CDR3 runs to 14 residues. The CDR3, as DNA: TGTGCCAGCAGCTTCGGGATAATGAACACTGAAGCTTTCTTT. Translation: CASSFGIMNTEAFF.

This chain links TRBV9 with TRBJ1-6; 7 bases are a match to TRBD1. Per germline, CDR1 SGDLS and CDR2 YYNGEE. V shed 4 bases, J shed 9 bases, and the junction held 13 bases outside the gene matches. This CDR3 region has 16 residues. The CDR3 loop is CASSLTGDGISSPLHF. CDR3 in DNA: TGTGCCAGCAGCCTTACAGGGGATGGAATTTCTTCACCCCTCCACTTT.

The rearrangement links TRBV7-2 to TRBJ2-7; maybe TRBD2 (5 bases). Per the germline V gene, CDR1 is SGHTA and CDR2 is FQGNSA. V shed 5 bases and J shed 6 bases, with 17 bases lying between them. The CDR3 is made up of 14 amino acids. The CDR3 loop is CASSGAGITSEQYF. The CDR3 nucleotides are TGTGCCAGCAGCGGCGCCGGGATTACCAGCGAGCAGTACTTC.

The chain employs TRBV6-4 and TRBJ1-1, with 11 bases fitting TRBD1. Trimming at V came to 2 bases and at J to 3 bases, leaving 2 bases not matched to a gene. The CDR3 length is 15 residues. CDR1 MRHNA and CDR2 SNTAGT come from the germline V gene. The CDR3 is CASSDGTGGDTEAFF. The CDR3 DNA sequence: TGTGCCAGCAGTGACGGGACAGGGGGGGACACTGAAGCTTTCTTT.

This clone showed up just once. This CDR3 reads CASMRGTDYGYTF. CDR3 coding DNA: TGTGCCAGTATGCGGGGGACCGACTATGGCTACACCTTC. The rearrangement joins TRBV6-5 to TRBJ1-2, with D possibly matching TRBD1 (5 bases). This CDR3 region has 13 residues. Germline V gene data show CDR1 as MNHEY and CDR2 as SVGAGI. The V gene lost 9 bases and the J gene lost 3 bases, with 14 bases spanning the gap.

V and J are TRBV27 and TRBJ1-5; tentatively, D is TRBD1 (6 bases). Trimming shortened V by 6 bases and J by 2 bases, and 14 bases separated the two germline ends. CDR1 and CDR2 (germline): MNHEY, SMNVEV (reference sequence). The CDR3 is made up of 15 amino acids. The CDR3 DNA reads TGTGCCAGCAGCCCAGGGGATGGGGGCAATCAGCCCCAGCATTTT. Its translation: CASSPGDGGNQPQHF.

The genes are TRBV14 and TRBJ1-6; D remains unclear. The V end lost 0 bases, the J end lost 0 bases, and 6 bases lay between the germline ends. Germline V lookup: CDR1 SGHDN, CDR2 FVKESK. CDR3 length: 16 amino acids. CDR3 amino acids: CASSQDLSSYNSPLHF. CDR3 DNA sequence: TGTGCCAGCAGCCAAGACCTTAGCTCCTATAATTCACCCCTCCACTTT.

This chain links TRBV5-1 with TRBJ1-2; possibly TRBD1 for D (6 bases). Trimming took 0 bases from V and 4 from J, leaving 10 bases between them. Germline lookup yields CDR1 SGHRS and CDR2 YFSETQ. The CDR3 totals 14 residues. The DNA of the CDR3 is TGCGCCAGCAGCTTGGCGGACAGAACCTATGGCTACACCTTC. Amino acid sequence: CASSLADRTYGYTF.

This clone appeared a single time. The J gene is TRBJ2-2, the V gene TRBV29-1; TRBD1 aligns across 8 bases. V dropped 3 bases and J dropped 5; count of bases not matched to a gene: 2. Germline-derived CDR1 and CDR2 are SQVTM and ANQGSEA. CDR3 length: 13 residues. CDR3 DNA sequence: TGCAGCGTTGACAGGGGGCTGACCGGGGAGCTGTTTTTT. Amino acids: CSVDRGLTGELFF.

CDR3 protein: CASSERGRVDGYTF. The CDR3 DNA sequence: TGCGCCAGCAGTGAAAGGGGAAGGGTGGATGGCTACACCTTC. This chain links TRBV10-2 with TRBJ1-2, with D tentatively TRBD1 (5 bases). V was cut by 3 bases and J by 6 bases, with 14 bases left in between. Germline CDR1 reads WSHSY; CDR2 reads SAAADI. The CDR3 runs to 14 residues.

The chain uses TRBV7-2 and TRBJ1-5; 9 nucleotides match TRBD1. CDR1 is SGHTA, CDR2 FQGNSA, per germline. J was trimmed by 2 bases and V by 6 bases; bases with no gene match: 8. CDR3 length equals 16 residues. For the CDR3, the DNA is TGTGCCAGCAGTGCACAGGGGGCGCCCGGCAATCAGCCCCAGCATTTT. This codes for CASSAQGAPGNQPQHF.

The chain recombines TRBV9 with TRBJ2-3; the D gene is possibly TRBD2 (7 bases). CDR1 SGDLS and CDR2 YYNGEE come from the germline V gene. With 4 bases removed from V and 0 bases from J, the gap between germline ends came to 15 bases. This CDR3 contains 16 residues. CDR3 loop: CASSLRGATSTDTQYF. CDR3 sequence (DNA): TGTGCCAGCAGCCTCCGGGGGGCGACTAGCACAGATACGCAGTATTTT.

The chain uses TRBV6-5 and TRBJ2-3, with 10 bases matching TRBD2. Germline V gene sequence: CDR1 MNHEY, CDR2 SVGAGI. This CDR3 is built from 15 residues. Unmatched junction bases numbered 4, after V lost 7 bases and J lost 0 bases. The CDR3 sequence is CASTSGGGSTDTQYF. CDR3 DNA: TGTGCCAGCACCAGCGGGGGGGGGAGCACAGATACGCAGTATTTT.

This chain joins TRBV27 and TRBJ1-2; a weak D match, TRBD1 (6 bases). The CDR3 consists of 14 residues. V shed 5 bases and J shed 5 bases, with 15 bases lying between them. Germline CDR1 and CDR2: MNHEY and SMNVEV (reference sequence). In DNA, the CDR3 is TGTGCCAGCAGTCTGGGACAAGCCTCGTATGGCTACACCTTC. Translation: CASSLGQASYGYTF.

This chain connects TRBV19 to TRBJ2-1; 8 bases agree with TRBD2. V lost 6 bases and J lost 4; bases outside the gene matches: 5. Germline CDR1 reads LNHDA; CDR2 reads SQIVND (reference sequence). The CDR3 contains 14 residues. The CDR3 reads CASRELAGYNEQFF. The CDR3 nucleotides are TGTGCCAGTAGAGAATTAGCGGGATACAATGAGCAGTTCTTC.

This clone was recorded only once. The chain joins TRBV7-2 to TRBJ2-1; tentatively, D is TRBD1 (6 bases). The CDR3 is 16 amino acids. V was cut by 2 bases and J by 2 bases, with 13 bases left in between. From germline, CDR1 is SGHTA and CDR2 FQGNSA. CDR3 nucleotide sequence: TGTGCCAGCAGCTTATTTGGGGGCGTTGCCTACAATGAGCAGTTCTTC. Its protein is CASSLFGGVAYNEQFF.

The chain employs TRBV7-2 and TRBJ2-7; the match to TRBD1 covers 11 bases. The germline V gene encodes CDR1 SGHTA and CDR2 FQGNSA. V lost 6 bases and J lost 5; bases outside the gene matches: 12. This CDR3 is built from 16 residues. CDR3 loop: CASRTLDRGRIDEQYF. The DNA of the CDR3 is TGTGCCAGCAGGACCCTGGACAGGGGGCGGATCGACGAGCAGTACTTC.

The rearrangement links TRBV5-4 to TRBJ1-1, with a possible D match to TRBD1 (6 bases). The CDR3 is 16 amino acids. The ends were cut back, 4 bases at V and 5 bases at J, with 21 bases in the middle. Germline assignment: CDR1 SGHNT and CDR2 YYREEE (reference sequence). The CDR3 here is CASSPAQQGLGTEAFF. In DNA, the CDR3 is TGTGCCAGCAGCCCAGCTCAACAGGGCCTCGGAACTGAAGCTTTCTTT.